These T cell receptor beta chains were read from a single sample in a study of T cell responses to AZD1222 COVID-19 vaccine. Profiled with immunoSEQ multiplex PCR; TCRdb holds only in-frame clones, not every one. The table has approximately 150,000 clones, around 91% seen once. Material: peripheral blood, obtained 28 days after the second AZD1222 dose. The receptor source for this set is an adult who received the AZD1222 COVID-19 vaccine. The CDR3 runs from the conserved cysteine through the conserved F or W. A D gene is named only where the DNA matches it firmly. For some rows the clone size is stated as once, few or many, or as a class when expanded; others skip it.

TRBJ1-2,TRBV19,-,-,TGTGCCAGTAGTTCCCCGGGAGGGCATGGCTACACCTTC,CASSSPGGHGYTF
TRBJ1-2,TRBV29-1,-,-,TGCAGCGTCTCGGGGGGAGGGGACTATGGCTACACCTTC,CSVSGGGDYGYTF
TRBJ1-6,TRBV3-1/TRBV3-2,-,-,TGTGCCAGCAGCCAAGATCTCGGGGGTGACCTCCACTTT,CASSQDLGGDLHF
TRBJ1-6,TRBV5-4,-,-,TGTGCCAGCAGCTTGGAGGTATTTAATTCACCCCTCCACTTT,CASSLEVFNSPLHF
TRBJ1-5,TRBV28,-,TRBD1,TGTGCCAGCAGTTTAGGGACAGGGGCTGGGGATAGCAATCAGCCCCAGCATTTT,CASSLGTGAGDSNQPQHF
TRBJ2-7,TRBV7-2,once,TRBD2,TGTGCCAGCAGCTTAGACCTAGCGGGACCCTACGAGCAGTACTTC,CASSLDLAGPYEQYF
TRBJ1-2,TRBV30,once,-,TGTGCCTGGAGAGACTATGGCTACACCTTC,CAWRDYGYTF
TRBJ2-5,TRBV11-2,-,-,TGTGCCAGCAGCTTAGGAGGGGAAGAGACCCAGTACTTC,CASSLGGEETQYF
TRBJ2-5,TRBV4-1,-,-,TGCGCCAGCAGCCAAGAAGGGGGGGGAGGGACCCAGTACTTC,CASSQEGGGGTQYF
TRBJ1-2,TRBV5-6,-,-,TGTGCCAGCAGCCTCCGGGCCCTTGAGGGCTACACCTTC,CASSLRALEGYTF
TRBJ2-1,TRBV7-8,-,TRBD1,TGTGCCAGCAGCTTAAGTCGGACAGGGACCTACAATGAGCAGTTCTTC,CASSLSRTGTYNEQFF
TRBJ2-1,TRBV6-2/TRBV6-3,-,TRBD2,TGTGCCAGCAGCCGCGCTAGCGGGGGAGCGACGGGTCAGTTCTTC,CASSRASGGATGQFF
TRBJ2-2,TRBV24-1,-,TRBD1,TGTGCCACCAGTACAGGGGACCACACCGGGGAGCTGTTTTTT,CATSTGDHTGELFF
TRBJ1-3,TRBV9,-,-,TGTGCCAGCAGCGTAGCGGGTGGAAACACCATATATTTT,CASSVAGGNTIYF
TRBJ2-2,TRBV5-1,-,-,TGCGCCAGCAGCTCGACAGGAGTTAACACCGGGGAGCTGTTTTTT,CASSSTGVNTGELFF
TRBJ1-2,TRBV28,once,TRBD1,TGTGCCAGCAGCCCCGGACAGGGGAACTATGGCTACACCTTC,CASSPGQGNYGYTF
TRBJ2-1,TRBV14,-,-,TGTGCCAGCAGCCGGGGGCCCTTGAGCTCCTACAATGAGCAGTTCTTC,CASSRGPLSSYNEQFF
TRBJ2-4,TRBV4-3,-,TRBD2,TGCGCCAGCAGCCAAGAAGCCCCTCTGGGACTAGCGACCCTAGCCAAAAACATTCAGTACTTC,CASSQEAPLGLATLAKNIQYF
TRBJ1-1,TRBV5-1,-,-,TGCGCCAGCAGAGGAGGGGATGACACTGAAGCTTTCTTT,CASRGGDDTEAFF
TRBJ1-2,TRBV3-1/TRBV3-2,-,-,TGTGCCAGCAGCCAGGCGCAGGGATATGGCTACACCTTC,CASSQAQGYGYTF
TRBJ1-6,TRBV7-2,few,TRBD1,TGTGCCAGCAGCTTAGGACGGACAGGGATAGTTAATTCACCCCTCCACTTT,CASSLGRTGIVNSPLHF
TRBJ2-7,TRBV11-2,-,TRBD2,TGTGCCAGCGTATTCGGACTAGCGGGCTCCTACGAGCAGTACTTC,CASVFGLAGSYEQYF
TRBJ1-6,TRBV10-3,-,-,TGTGCCATCAGTGAGATGGAGGGGGATTCACCCCTCCACTTT,CAISEMEGDSPLHF
TRBJ1-5,TRBV28,-,-,TGTGCCAGCAGTAATAATCAGCCCCAGCATTTT,CASSNNQPQHF
TRBJ2-7,TRBV11-2,-,-,TGTGCCAGCAGCTTATACCTGGGGTCCTACGAGCAGTACTTC,CASSLYLGSYEQYF
TRBJ1-4,TRBV7-9,-,TRBD1,TGTGCCAGCAGCTTAGAAAGGACAGGGGGCCCTCGGGAAAAACTGTTTTTT,CASSLERTGGPREKLFF
TRBJ1-2,TRBV5-6,-,-,TGTGCCAGCAGCTCGGGGGCATCCTATGGCTACACCTTC,CASSSGASYGYTF